This T cell receptor beta chain was recovered during a study of blood T cell repertoires in COVID-19. TCRdb's table, derived via immunoSEQ multiplex PCR, lists solely in-frame clones and lacks some. The sample lists around 300,000 clones, roughly nine tenths occurring once. This TCR derives from a woman aged 60 to 75 who had recovered from COVID-19. Source material: PBMCs or T cells enriched from blood (not recorded which).

This chain's CDR3 is CASSSLPNTEAFF. CDR3 coding DNA: TGTGCCAGCAGCTCACTACCCAACACTGAAGCTTTCTTT. This rearrangement joins TRBV5-6 to TRBJ1-1; no definite D call. The CDR3 totals 13 residues. CDR1 SGHDT and CDR2 YYEEEE come from the germline V gene. Trimming cost V 3 bases and J 2 bases, with 8 bases left between them.